Below, one TCR beta chain is given with its context. This clonotype was counted between two and nine times. The antigen it binds to is not known. Base qualities are not recorded, but no much larger clone differs from it by a single base. In the paper's terms, the time point label means: approximately 40 days after influenza vaccine administration. The sample is drawn from a study of response to subunit inactivated influenza vaccine listed by TCRdb under 2018. Regarding the complete study: The study used deep quantitative T cell receptor repertoire profiling to track responses to a trivalent subunit inactivated influenza vaccine. General conclusions and limits of the study: The authors suggested that each seasonal influenza vaccination may recruit only a limited number of new T cells.

The CDR3 has 15 amino acids, counting the end cysteine and phenylalanine. The kept DNA is CDR3 alone, 45 bases in frame from the first base. The CDR1 and CDR2 encoded by the germline V gene (reference sequence) are SEHNR and FQNEAQ. V lost 0 bases and J lost 3 bases, and the count of bases not matched to a germline gene is 3. Library preparation was by RT-PCR. For sequencing, an Illumina HiSeq 2500 was employed. TCRdb's own reprocessing of the public reads used fastp at Q25 and MiXCR and kept productive beta chains. All rows with the same CDR3 protein become a single entry with the most common DNA and genes. Recorded for this sample are fewer than 700,000 distinct CDR3 sequences; roughly 13% of them occurred a single time. The ten most abundant clones make up 13% of the sample.

Sequenced material: PBMCs from blood, taken 40 to 50 days after vaccination. The TCR was taken from a man in his fifties who received an inactivated influenza vaccine. Donor details come from another sample of the same person, matched by shared clones. The sequence links TRBV7-9 to TRBJ2-7, and TRBD2 aligns with 9 junction nucleotides. The sequenced DNA: TGTGCCAGCAGCTTAGCGGTGCGGGGGGGCTACGAGCAGTACTTC. Translated, it gives CASSLAVRGGYEQYF.